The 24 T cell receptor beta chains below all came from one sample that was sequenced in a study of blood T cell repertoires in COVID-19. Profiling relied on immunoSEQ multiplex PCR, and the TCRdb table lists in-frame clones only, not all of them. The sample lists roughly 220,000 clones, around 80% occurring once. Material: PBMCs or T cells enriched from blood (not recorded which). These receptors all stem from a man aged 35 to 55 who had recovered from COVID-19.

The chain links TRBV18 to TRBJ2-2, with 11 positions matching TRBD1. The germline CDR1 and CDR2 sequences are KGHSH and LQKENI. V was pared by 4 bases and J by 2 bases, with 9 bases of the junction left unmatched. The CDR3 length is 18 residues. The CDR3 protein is CASSQWTGGLTNTGELFF. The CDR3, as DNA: TGTGCCAGCTCACAGTGGACAGGGGGCCTGACTAACACCGGGGAGCTGTTTTTT.

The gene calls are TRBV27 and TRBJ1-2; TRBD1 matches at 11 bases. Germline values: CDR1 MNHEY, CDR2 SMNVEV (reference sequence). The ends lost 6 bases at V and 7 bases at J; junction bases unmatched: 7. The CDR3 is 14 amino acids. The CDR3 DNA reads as TGTGCCAGCAGACCCTCGGACAGGGGGCTTGGCTACACCTTC. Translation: CASRPSDRGLGYTF.

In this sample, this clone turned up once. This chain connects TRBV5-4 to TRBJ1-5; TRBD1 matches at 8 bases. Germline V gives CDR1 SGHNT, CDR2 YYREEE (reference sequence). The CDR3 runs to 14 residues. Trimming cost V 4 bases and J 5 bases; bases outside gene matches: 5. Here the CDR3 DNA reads TGTGCCAGCAGCCGTGACAGGGGCGATCAGCCCCAGCATTTT. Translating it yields CASSRDRGDQPQHF.

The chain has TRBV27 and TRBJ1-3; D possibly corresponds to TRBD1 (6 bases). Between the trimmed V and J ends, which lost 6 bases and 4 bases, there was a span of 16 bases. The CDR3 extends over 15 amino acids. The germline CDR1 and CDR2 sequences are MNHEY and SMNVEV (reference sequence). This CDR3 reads CASSLRGTTGNTIYF. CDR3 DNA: TGTGCCAGCAGCCTTAGGGGGACAACGGGAAACACCATATATTTT.

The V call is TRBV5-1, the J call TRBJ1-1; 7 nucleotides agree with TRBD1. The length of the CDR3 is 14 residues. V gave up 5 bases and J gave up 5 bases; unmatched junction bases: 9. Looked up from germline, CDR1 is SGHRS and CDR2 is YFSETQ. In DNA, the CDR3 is TGCGCCAGCAGTACGGAGACAGGGCAAACTGAAGCTTTCTTT. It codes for CASSTETGQTEAFF.

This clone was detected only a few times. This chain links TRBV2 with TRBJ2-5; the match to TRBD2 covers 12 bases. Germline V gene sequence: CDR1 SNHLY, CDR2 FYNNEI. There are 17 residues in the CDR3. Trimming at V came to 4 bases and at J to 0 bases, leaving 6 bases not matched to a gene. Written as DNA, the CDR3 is TGTGCCAGCAGTGTGGATCTAGCGGGAGGGTACCAAGAGACCCAGTACTTC. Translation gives CASSVDLAGGYQETQYF.

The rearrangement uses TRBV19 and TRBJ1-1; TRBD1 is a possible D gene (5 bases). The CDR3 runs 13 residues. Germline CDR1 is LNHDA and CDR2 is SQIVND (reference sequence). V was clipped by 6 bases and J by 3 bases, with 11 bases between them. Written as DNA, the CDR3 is TGTGCCAGTAGAAGGGGCGCGGACACTGAAGCTTTCTTT. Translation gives CASRRGADTEAFF.

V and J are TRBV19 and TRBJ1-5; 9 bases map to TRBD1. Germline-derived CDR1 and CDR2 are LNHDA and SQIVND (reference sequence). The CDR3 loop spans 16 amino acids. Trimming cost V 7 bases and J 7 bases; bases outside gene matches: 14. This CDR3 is CASTREDRGFRQPQHF. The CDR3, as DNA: TGTGCCAGTACCAGGGAAGACAGGGGGTTTAGACAGCCCCAGCATTTT.

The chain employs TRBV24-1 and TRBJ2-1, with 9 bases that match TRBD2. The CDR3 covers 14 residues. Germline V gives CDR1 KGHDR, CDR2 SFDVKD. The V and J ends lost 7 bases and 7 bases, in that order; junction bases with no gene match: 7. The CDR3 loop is CATRRGRGTNEQFF. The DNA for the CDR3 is TGTGCCACCAGGCGCGGGAGGGGGACTAATGAGCAGTTCTTC.

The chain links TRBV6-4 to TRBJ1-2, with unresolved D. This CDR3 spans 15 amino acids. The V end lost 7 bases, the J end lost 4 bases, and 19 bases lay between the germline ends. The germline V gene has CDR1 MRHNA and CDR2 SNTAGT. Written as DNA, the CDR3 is TGTGCCAGCATCGGGAGACGGACCCTCTTCTATGGCTACACCTTC. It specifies CASIGRRTLFYGYTF.

In nucleotides, the CDR3 is TGTGCCTGGGAGGGACAGGGACCTAGCGGTGAAAAACTGTTTTTT. The encoded protein is CAWEGQGPSGEKLFF. V usage is TRBV30 and J usage is TRBJ1-4, with 9 bases identical to TRBD1. Germline CDR1 is GTSNPN and CDR2 is SVGIG (reference sequence). CDR3 length: 15 residues. Trimming removed 5 bases from V and 7 bases from J; junction bases left unmatched: 11.

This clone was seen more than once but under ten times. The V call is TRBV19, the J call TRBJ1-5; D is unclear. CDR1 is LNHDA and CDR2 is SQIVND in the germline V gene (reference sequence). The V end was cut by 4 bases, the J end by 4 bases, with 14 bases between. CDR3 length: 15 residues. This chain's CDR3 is CASSRPGRRNQPQHF. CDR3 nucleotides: TGTGCCAGTAGTAGGCCCGGACGGAGGAATCAGCCCCAGCATTTT.

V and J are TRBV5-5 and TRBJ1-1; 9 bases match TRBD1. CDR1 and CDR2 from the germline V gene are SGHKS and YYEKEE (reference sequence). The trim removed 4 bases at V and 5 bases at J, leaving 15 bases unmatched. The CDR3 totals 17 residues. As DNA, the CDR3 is TGTGCCAGCAGCCCCCCGGGACAGGGAGTTTTCGCGACTGAAGCTTTCTTT. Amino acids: CASSPPGQGVFATEAFF. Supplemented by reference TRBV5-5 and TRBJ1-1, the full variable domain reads DAGVTQSPTHLIKTRGQQVTLRCSPISGHKSVSWYQQVLGQGPQFIFQYYEKEERGRGNFPDRFSARQFPNYSSELNVNALLLGDSALYLCASSPPGQGVFATEAFFGQGTRLTVV.

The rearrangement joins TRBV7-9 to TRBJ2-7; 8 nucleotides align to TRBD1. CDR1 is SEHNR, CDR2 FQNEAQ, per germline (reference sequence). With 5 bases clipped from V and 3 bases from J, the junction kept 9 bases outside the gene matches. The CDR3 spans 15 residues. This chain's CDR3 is CASSEHSGTGYEQYF. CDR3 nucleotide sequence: TGTGCCAGCAGCGAACATTCAGGGACAGGCTACGAGCAGTACTTC.

The CDR3 sequence is CASSPTRDRGKNTEAFF. CDR3 nucleotide sequence: TGCGCCAGCAGCCCCACTCGGGACAGGGGGAAGAACACTGAAGCTTTCTTT. The chain couples TRBV4-1 to TRBJ1-1; TRBD1 matches 11 bases. The CDR3 has 17 residues. V trimming: 4 bases; J trimming: 1 base; junction bases outside the gene matches: 8. Germline V gene sequence: CDR1 MGHRA, CDR2 YSYEKL.

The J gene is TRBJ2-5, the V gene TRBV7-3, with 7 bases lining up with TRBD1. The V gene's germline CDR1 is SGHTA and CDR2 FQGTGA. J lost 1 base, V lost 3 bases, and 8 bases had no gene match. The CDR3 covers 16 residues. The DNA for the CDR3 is TGTGCCAGCAGCTTCCCCGGGACAGCCACCCAAGAGACCCAGTACTTC. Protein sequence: CASSFPGTATQETQYF. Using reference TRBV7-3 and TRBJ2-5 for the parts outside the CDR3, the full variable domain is GAGVSQTPSNKVTEKGKYVELRCDPISGHTALYWYRQSLGQGPEFLIYFQGTGAADDSGLPNDRFFAVRPEGSVSTLKIQRTERGDSAVYLCASSFPGTATQETQYFGPGTRLLVL.

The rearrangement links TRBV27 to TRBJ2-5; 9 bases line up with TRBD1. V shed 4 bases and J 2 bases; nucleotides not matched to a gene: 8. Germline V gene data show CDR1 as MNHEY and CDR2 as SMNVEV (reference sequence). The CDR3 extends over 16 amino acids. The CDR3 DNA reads TGTGCCAGCAGTTCTACAGACAGGGGGTGGCAAGAGACCCAGTACTTC. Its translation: CASSSTDRGWQETQYF.

The CDR3 DNA follows: TGTGCCAGCAGCTCCTACAGGAACACTGAAGCTTTCTTT. It codes for CASSSYRNTEAFF. The chain employs TRBV7-9 and TRBJ1-1; D ambiguous. V was trimmed by 4 bases and J by 1 base, leaving 7 bases between them. Germline-derived CDR1 and CDR2 are SEHNR and FQNEAQ (reference sequence). The CDR3 extends over 13 amino acids. The complete variable domain, with remaining parts taken from reference TRBV7-9 and TRBJ1-1, reads DTGVSQNPRHKITKRGQNVTFRCDPISEHNRLYWYRQTLGQGPEFLTYFQNEAQLEKSRLLSDRFSAERPKGSFSTLEIQRTEQGDSAMYLCASSSYRNTEAFFGQGTRLTVV.

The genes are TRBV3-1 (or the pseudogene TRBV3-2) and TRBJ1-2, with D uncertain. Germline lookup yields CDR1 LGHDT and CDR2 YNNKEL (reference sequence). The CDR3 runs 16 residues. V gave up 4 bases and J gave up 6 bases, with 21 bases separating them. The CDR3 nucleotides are TGTGCCAGCAGCCGACGCGGCGCTCCCGCTGATCATGGCTACACCTTC. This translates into CASSRRGAPADHGYTF.

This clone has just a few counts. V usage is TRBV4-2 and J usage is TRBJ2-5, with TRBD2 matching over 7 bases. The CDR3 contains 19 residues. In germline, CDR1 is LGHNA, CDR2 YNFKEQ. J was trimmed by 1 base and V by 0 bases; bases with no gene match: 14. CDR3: CASSQEGGWASGFQETQYF. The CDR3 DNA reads TGTGCCAGCAGCCAAGAGGGGGGGTGGGCTAGCGGATTCCAAGAGACCCAGTACTTC.

This chain's CDR3 is CSVGPGAALYGYTF. CDR3 nucleotide sequence: TGCAGCGTCGGGCCAGGGGCTGCTCTTTATGGCTACACCTTC. The V call is TRBV29-1, the J call TRBJ1-2; maybe TRBD1 (6 bases). The CDR3 sequence is 14 residues long. V lost 6 bases to trimming and J lost 5 bases, with 19 bases between them. CDR1 and CDR2 (germline): SQVTM, ANQGSEA.

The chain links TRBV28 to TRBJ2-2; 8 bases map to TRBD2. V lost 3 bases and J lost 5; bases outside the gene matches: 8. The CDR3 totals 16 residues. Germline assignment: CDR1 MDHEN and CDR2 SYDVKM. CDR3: CASSFEAGVGTGELFF. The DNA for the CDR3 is TGTGCCAGCAGTTTCGAAGCGGGAGTTGGTACCGGGGAGCTGTTTTTT.

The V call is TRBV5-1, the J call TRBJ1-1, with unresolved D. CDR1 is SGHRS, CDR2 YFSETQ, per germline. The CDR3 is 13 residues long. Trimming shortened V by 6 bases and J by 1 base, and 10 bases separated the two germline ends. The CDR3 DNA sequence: TGCGCCAGCATGAGGGTCCCGAACACTGAAGCTTTCTTT. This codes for CASMRVPNTEAFF.

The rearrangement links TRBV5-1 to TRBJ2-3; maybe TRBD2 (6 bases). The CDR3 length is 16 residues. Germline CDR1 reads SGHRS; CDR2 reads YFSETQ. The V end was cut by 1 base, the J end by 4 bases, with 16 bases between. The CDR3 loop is CASSLIPLGGSDTQYF. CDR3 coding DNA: TGCGCCAGCAGCTTGATTCCTCTCGGAGGGTCAGATACGCAGTATTTT.